This T cell receptor (beta chain) was profiled in a study of blood T cells in healthy people across ages. Study results and caveats: Changes in expanded clonotypes were possibly confounded, as the CMV status of donors was unknown.

For the second PCR, which ran for about 7 to 12 cycles, a sample-barcoded 5' primer and a J-beta primer mix were used. Each cDNA molecule, via a template-switch adaptor with 12 random nucleotides, was tagged. Each single sample gave us at least 3 million CDR3-containing paired-end reads. TCRdb reprocessed the 5' RACE reads via MiXCR and lists one record per CDR3 protein. The data hold about 1.8 million distinct CDR3 sequences, with 40% to 55% observed a single time. As for this clonotype: The antigen remains unidentified.

Sequencing used blood. The sequence derives from a middle-aged woman in good health.

CDR3 in amino acids: CASRPRGGQGSTGELFF. The CDR3 DNA sequence: TGTGCCAGCAGACCAAGGGGGGGACAGGGGAGCACCGGGGAGCTGTTTTTT. This chain connects TRBV6-1 to TRBJ2-2, with 10 bases aligning to TRBD1. Trimming took 6 bases from V and 4 from J; bases not matched to a gene: 11. This CDR3 contains 17 residues. Germline lookup yields CDR1 MNHNS and CDR2 SASEGT.